A single sample gave rise to the 16 T cell receptor beta chains below, sequenced in a study of blood T cells in healthy people across ages. The second PCR ran roughly 6 to 11 cycles with a sample-barcoded 5' primer and J-beta primers. From the 5' RACE reads, TCRdb called clonotypes with MiXCR, one entry per CDR3 protein. The data show hundreds of thousands of distinct CDR3 sequences, with about 32% seen just once and about 16% held by the top ten. Sequenced: blood. The receptors were sampled from a woman older than 75 in good health.

The rearrangement links TRBV5-1 to TRBJ2-1; TRBD2 matches at 9 bases. The last part of the DNA fits TRBJ2-7 better; the J call may be wrong. Per germline, CDR1 SGHRS and CDR2 YFSETQ. The CDR3 loop spans 18 amino acids. The CDR3 spells CASSSKPSGVSSYNEQYF. In DNA form, the CDR3 reads TGCGCCAGCAGCTCAAAGCCTAGCGGGGTAAGCTCCTACAATGAGCAGTACTTC.

The sample holds many counts of this clonotype. The chain couples TRBV7-8 to TRBJ1-2; D possibly corresponds to TRBD1 (5 bases). CDR3 size: 16 residues. The V gene's germline CDR1 is SGHVS and CDR2 FQNEAQ. Trimming left V 6 bases short and J 3 bases short, with 20 bases between. The chain's CDR3 is CASSNGGRSYYYGYTF. The CDR3 coding sequence is TGTGCCAGCAGTAATGGGGGACGGTCTTATTACTATGGCTACACCTTC.

This clonotype was picked up a small number of times. The chain couples TRBV5-1 to TRBJ1-3; unclear D gene. Germline V CDR1 and CDR2: SGHRS, YFSETQ. The CDR3 contains 14 residues. Between the trimmed V and J ends, which lost 0 bases and 3 bases, there was a span of 7 bases. CDR3 region: CASSLDSGGNTIYF. The CDR3 DNA follows: TGCGCCAGCAGCTTGGACAGCGGTGGAAACACCATATATTTT.

This clonotype was counted ten times or more. In nucleotides, the CDR3 is TGTGCCAGCAGCGTTGCCGGGACAGGGTCGGATGAGCAGTTCTTC. Its translation: CASSVAGTGSDEQFF. This sequence joins TRBV9 and TRBJ2-1, with TRBD1 matching 9 bases. Germline assignment: CDR1 SGDLS and CDR2 YYNGEE. CDR3 length: 15 amino acids. J lost 8 bases, V lost 2 bases, and 8 bases had no gene match.

J is TRBJ1-3 and V is TRBV5-6; 7 nucleotides align to TRBD1. Per the germline V gene, CDR1 is SGHDT and CDR2 is YYEEEE. CDR3 length: 15 amino acids. The trim removed 4 bases at V and 0 bases at J, leaving 4 bases unmatched. CDR3 residues: CASSGGDSSGNTIYF. The DNA of the CDR3 is TGTGCCAGCAGCGGGGGGGACAGCTCTGGAAACACCATATATTTT.

This chain links TRBV5-6 with TRBJ2-3; 10 bases map to TRBD1. The CDR3 runs to 19 residues. V gave up 3 bases and J gave up 5 bases; unmatched junction bases: 18. Germline V CDR1 and CDR2: SGHDT, YYEEEE. The CDR3 reads CASSSGTGEFGGTRDTQYF. In DNA form, the CDR3 reads TGTGCCAGCAGCTCCGGGACAGGGGAATTCGGAGGAACAAGAGATACGCAGTATTTT.

The rearrangement uses TRBV6-6 and TRBJ2-1; D uncertain. The CDR3 totals 15 residues. Germline lookup yields CDR1 MNHNY and CDR2 SVGAGI (reference sequence). V dropped 5 bases and J dropped 0 bases, with 11 bases sitting between them. The CDR3 spells CASSPRFSSYNEQFF. CDR3 nucleotide sequence: TGTGCCAGCAGTCCCCGATTCAGCTCCTACAATGAGCAGTTCTTC.

The rearrangement uses TRBV20-1 and TRBJ2-2; 10 nucleotides line up with TRBD2. There are 14 residues in the CDR3. The germline V gene encodes CDR1 DFQATT and CDR2 SNEGSKA (reference sequence). After removal of 2 bases from V and 6 bases from J, the junction contained 3 bases not matched to a gene. CDR3 protein: CSARLAGVAGELFF. The CDR3 bases are TGCAGTGCTAGACTAGCGGGAGTGGCCGGGGAGCTGTTTTTT.

This clonotype was recorded at least ten times. V is TRBV7-2 and J is TRBJ2-5; 8 bases are a match to TRBD2. CDR1 SGHTA and CDR2 FQGNSA come from the germline V gene. Trimming at V came to 2 bases and at J to 1 base, leaving 6 bases not matched to a gene. CDR3 length: 16 residues. The CDR3 loop is CASSLTLAGFQETQYF. DNA of the CDR3: TGTGCCAGCAGCTTAACCTTAGCGGGGTTCCAAGAGACCCAGTACTTC. Complete variable domain (other parts from reference TRBV7-2 and TRBJ2-5): GAGVSQSPSNKVTEKGKDVELRCDPISGHTALYWYRQSLGQGLEFLIYFQGNSAPDKSGLPSDRFSAERTGGSVSTLTIQRTQQEDSAVYLCASSLTLAGFQETQYFGPGTRLLVL.

This clonotype was observed at least ten times. A much larger clone is a single base away; this may be a read error. This chain connects TRBV10-3 to TRBJ2-1, with a possible D match to TRBD2 (6 bases). The length of the CDR3 is 14 residues. Trimming stripped 11 bases from V and 6 bases from J, with 20 bases between. The germline gives CDR1 ENHRY, CDR2 SYGVKD. The CDR3 is CASNPQGGCNEQFF. The CDR3 DNA sequence: TGTGCCTCCAACCCCCAGGGAGGCTGCAATGAGCAGTTCTTC.

This clonotype was detected ten times or more. The chain joins TRBV12-3 or TRBV12-4 to TRBJ1-4; no clear D gene. The CDR3 has 14 residues. With 6 bases removed from V and 0 bases from J, the gap between germline ends came to 8 bases. The DNA for the CDR3 is TGTGCCAGCAGGTTGGGAGCAACTAATGAAAAACTGTTTTTT. Protein sequence: CASRLGATNEKLFF.

Ten or more counts support this clonotype. CDR3 loop: CASSEGLGQGAQETQYF. CDR3 coding DNA: TGCGCCAGCAGCGAAGGACTGGGACAGGGGGCCCAAGAGACCCAGTACTTC. This chain uses TRBV4-1 with TRBJ2-5, with TRBD1 matching 12 bases. The CDR3 runs 17 residues. The V segment lost 5 bases and the J segment 1 base; nucleotides outside the gene matches: 8. The germline V gene encodes CDR1 MGHRA and CDR2 YSYEKL.

The chain uses TRBV7-3 and TRBJ1-4; 7 nucleotides align to TRBD1. The CDR3 contains 15 residues. Losses at the gene ends were 4 bases for V and 6 bases for J; bases not matched to a gene: 8. The germline gives CDR1 SGHTA, CDR2 FQGTGA. CDR3 bases: TGTGCCAGCAGCTACTCCGGGACAGCTTATGAAAAACTGTTTTTT. It codes for CASSYSGTAYEKLFF. Based on the CDR3 plus reference TRBV7-3 and TRBJ1-4, the full variable domain is GAGVSQTPSNKVTEKGKYVELRCDPISGHTALYWYRQSLGQGPEFLIYFQGTGAADDSGLPNDRFFAVRPEGSVSTLKIQRTERGDSAVYLCASSYSGTAYEKLFFGSGTQLSVL.

This clonotype was seen many times. This sequence joins TRBV5-1 and TRBJ1-2; maybe TRBD1 (5 bases). Germline V gene lookup returns CDR1 SGHRS and CDR2 YFSETQ. This CDR3 spans 16 amino acids. V was clipped by 0 bases and J by 5 bases, with 17 bases between them. In DNA, the CDR3 is TGCGCCAGCAGCTTGGACGGACAAGGGCTCCGGTATGGCTACACCTTC. It yields the protein CASSLDGQGLRYGYTF.

Regarding this clonotype: Compared with germline, one end of the junction differs, possibly owing to a read error. The V and J genes are TRBV5-1 and TRBJ1-1; D possibly corresponds to TRBD1 (5 bases). This CDR3 is built from 13 residues. CDR1 SGHRS and CDR2 YFSETQ come from the germline V gene. CDR3 sequence reads: CASALQENAEAFF. The CDR3 DNA is TGCGCCAGTGCCCTACAGGAGAACGCTGAAGCTTTCTTT.

Concerning this clonotype itself: A much larger clone differs by one base, so this may be a read error. The chain uses TRBV11-2 and TRBJ2-5; 7 nucleotides match TRBD1. With V trimmed by 0 bases and J by 11 bases, 12 bases remained unmatched. The CDR3 extends over 15 amino acids. The germline CDR1 and CDR2 sequences are SGHAT and FQNNGV. In nucleotides, the CDR3 is TGTGCCAGCAGCTTAGAATCGGGACAGTACAATGAGCAGTACTTC. Its translation is CASSLESGQYNEQYF.